The text below deals with one TCR beta chain. The germline gives CDR1 LNHDA, CDR2 SQIVND (reference sequence). Deletions cut 4 bases from V and 6 bases from J, with 8 bases between. This CDR3 is built from 12 residues. The source of the sample is a study of cytomegalovirus exposure and HLA in healthy donors. Libraries were prepared by immunoSEQ multiplex PCR; TCRdb keeps only in-frame clonotypes and omits some of them. The sample includes about 130,000 clones, approximately 80% seen only once; the top ten take 30%. J is TRBJ2-3 and V is TRBV19; a possible D gene is TRBD1 (6 bases). The clonotype was recovered from a man younger than 40 in good health and CMV-seropositive. The sample was PBMCs. This CDR3 is CASSTDRDTQYF. The DNA of the CDR3 is TGTGCCAGTAGTACCGACAGGGATACGCAGTATTTT.